The next 31 T cell receptor beta chains were all read from a single sample in a study of neurological immune-mediated disorders. Using its own MiXCR run on the 5' RACE reads, TCRdb lists one record per CDR3 protein. The table includes about 22,000 distinct CDR3 sequences, more than 9% detected once. The specimen sequenced was PBMCs. The receptors were gathered from a woman in her sixties with HTLV-1-associated myelopathy (HAM/TSP).

This clonotype appeared many times. The V gene is TRBV29-1, the J gene TRBJ2-7; weak D call: TRBD1 (5 bases). Trimming took 3 bases from V and 0 from J, leaving 15 bases between them. This CDR3 has 15 residues. Germline V gene data show CDR1 as SQVTM and CDR2 as ANQGSEA. The CDR3 loop reads CSVEGTQGASYEQYF. The CDR3 nucleotides read TGCAGCGTTGAGGGCACCCAAGGGGCCTCCTACGAGCAGTACTTC.

In this sample, this clonotype turned up many times. The rearrangement joins TRBV7-3 to TRBJ2-5; either TRBD1 or TRBD2 may fit D (5 bases each). Germline CDR1 SGHTA, CDR2 FQGTGA. V dropped 4 bases and J dropped 5 bases, with 11 bases sitting between them. This CDR3 comprises 13 residues. The CDR3 region is CASSSSGAETQYF. Written as DNA, the CDR3 is TGTGCCAGCAGCTCATCCGGGGCCGAGACCCAGTACTTC.

This clonotype was seen many times. The J gene is TRBJ1-1, the V gene TRBV5-1; possibly TRBD1 for D (5 bases). Trimming removed 3 bases from V and 1 base from J, with 10 bases in between. Germline loops: CDR1 SGHRS, CDR2 YFSETQ. The CDR3 consists of 14 residues. CDR3 sequence reads: CASSYDSSNTEAFF. In DNA, the CDR3 is TGCGCCAGCAGCTACGACAGTTCGAACACTGAAGCTTTCTTT.

This clonotype has a count of ten or more. V is TRBV5-1 and J is TRBJ1-5; D might be TRBD1 (5 bases). Germline-derived CDR1 and CDR2 are SGHRS and YFSETQ. V shed 1 base and J shed 5 bases, with 13 bases lying between them. CDR3 length: 15 residues. As DNA, the CDR3 is TGCGCCAGCAGCTTGTCGTGGGGGAGGGATCAGCCCCAGCATTTT. Its protein is CASSLSWGRDQPQHF.

This clonotype is termed medium-sized. This chain connects TRBV4-2 to TRBJ1-3; no firm D call. This CDR3 has 16 amino acids. Per the germline V gene, CDR1 is LGHNA and CDR2 is YNFKEQ. The V gene lost 0 bases and the J gene lost 0 bases, with 9 bases spanning the gap. This chain's CDR3 is CASSQEGSNSGNTIYF. CDR3 DNA sequence: TGTGCCAGCAGCCAAGAGGGGTCCAACTCTGGAAACACCATATATTTT.

The sample holds many counts of this clonotype. This sequence joins TRBV2 and TRBJ1-5; a possible D gene is TRBD1 (5 bases). Trimming took off 8 bases at V and 2 bases at J, with 7 bases between the two ends. Germline V gene data show CDR1 as SNHLY and CDR2 as FYNNEI. The CDR3 length is 12 residues. As DNA, the CDR3 is TGTGCCAGCCGGGACGGCAATCAGCCCCAGCATTTT. Translation gives CASRDGNQPQHF.

This clonotype came up many times. The rearrangement uses TRBV20-1 and TRBJ1-1; D gene ambiguous. The CDR3 spans 11 residues. CDR1 DFQATT and CDR2 SNEGSKA come from the germline V gene (reference sequence). V lost 6 bases to trimming and J lost 2 bases, with 7 bases between them. The DNA of the CDR3 is TGCAGTGCAGCCTTTAACACTGAAGCTTTCTTT. It specifies CSAAFNTEAFF.

This clonotype was seen at least ten times. The gene calls are TRBV5-1 and TRBJ1-1; 10 positions match TRBD1. The germline V gene has CDR1 SGHRS and CDR2 YFSETQ. Trimming took 4 bases from V and 0 from J; bases not matched to a gene: 3. The CDR3 consists of 15 residues. CDR3 nucleotides: TGCGCCAGCAGCCCGGGACAGGGGATGAACACTGAAGCTTTCTTT. As protein: CASSPGQGMNTEAFF.

This clonotype was detected many times. The chain combines TRBV7-9 with TRBJ2-3; D unclear. V lost 4 bases to trimming and J lost 2 bases, with 16 bases between them. Germline CDR1 and CDR2: SEHNR and FQNEAQ (reference sequence). There are 16 residues in the CDR3. In DNA form, the CDR3 reads TGTGCCAGCAGCTCGGCCCCGAATGCAGCCACAGATACGCAGTATTTT. Residues: CASSSAPNAATDTQYF.

This clonotype appeared many times. The chain couples TRBV21-1 to TRBJ1-1. TRBV21-1 is given as a pseudogene. The CDR3 covers 15 residues. The CDR3, as DNA: TGTGCCAGCAGCTCTTTAACACGGATGAACACTGAAGCTTTCTTT. It codes for CASSSLTRMNTEAFF.

Many counts were recorded for this clonotype. V gene TRBV12-3 or TRBV12-4 combines with J gene TRBJ2-7; D uncertain. Trimming left V 6 bases short and J 3 bases short, with 21 bases between. This CDR3 is 16 amino acids long. The CDR3 DNA sequence: TGTGCCAGCAGAGCTGCCCGAAGCCTTACCTACTACGAGCAGTACTTC. This encodes CASRAARSLTYYEQYF.

This chain joins TRBV11-2 and TRBJ2-2; TRBD1 might be the D (5 bases). Germline V gene data show CDR1 as SGHAT and CDR2 as FQNNGV. The CDR3 extends over 15 amino acids. V was cut by 4 bases and J by 5 bases, with 14 bases left in between. The CDR3 bases are TGTGCCAGCAGCTATTTCGACAGTTATACCGGGGAGCTGTTTTTT. Protein product: CASSYFDSYTGELFF.

This clonotype was seen repeatedly, ten times or more. This rearrangement joins TRBV6-6 to TRBJ1-2; the match to TRBD1 covers 9 bases. After removal of 0 bases from V and 8 bases from J, the junction contained 4 bases not matched to a gene. Germline V gene data show CDR1 as MNHNY and CDR2 as SVGAGI (reference sequence). CDR3 length: 14 amino acids. This chain's CDR3 is CASSYSTGQGGYTF. CDR3 DNA sequence: TGTGCCAGCAGTTACTCTACGGGACAGGGCGGCTACACCTTC.

This clonotype was counted ten times or more. The chain recombines TRBV20-1 with TRBJ2-1; 7 bases are shared with TRBD2. V was pared by 0 bases and J by 4 bases, with 9 bases of the junction left unmatched. The CDR3 spans 16 residues. CDR1 is DFQATT and CDR2 is SNEGSKA in the germline V gene (reference sequence). The CDR3 DNA reads TGCAGTGCTAGAGATCTCGAGAGCGGGGATTACAATGAGCAGTTCTTC. It encodes CSARDLESGDYNEQFF.

The genes are TRBV20-1 and TRBJ2-7, with 13 bases fitting TRBD2. CDR1 DFQATT and CDR2 SNEGSKA come from the germline V gene (reference sequence). Trimming took 4 bases from V and 2 from J; bases not matched to a gene: 23. The CDR3 loop spans 21 amino acids. CDR3 protein: CSAIPIGLAGDITSLTYEQYF. The CDR3 nucleotides are TGCAGTGCTATCCCTATTGGACTAGCGGGGGACATCACTAGCCTCACCTACGAGCAGTACTTC.

This clonotype showed up many times. The V gene is TRBV20-1, the J gene TRBJ1-2; no clear D gene. The germline CDR1 and CDR2 sequences are DFQATT and SNEGSKA (reference sequence). CDR3 length: 11 residues. Trimming took 6 bases from V and 8 from J, leaving 13 bases between them. The CDR3 DNA reads TGCAGTGCCATTACGACTTGGGGCTACACCTTC. This codes for CSAITTWGYTF.

This clonotype has ten or more counts. The chain is built from TRBV5-1 and TRBJ1-3; D uncertain. CDR1 is SGHRS, CDR2 YFSETQ, per germline. The V gene lost 0 bases and the J gene lost 1 base, with 8 bases spanning the gap. The CDR3 covers 15 residues. CDR3 sequence: CASSLDTGSGNTIYF. CDR3 DNA sequence: TGCGCCAGCAGCTTGGATACGGGTTCTGGAAACACCATATATTTT.

This clonotype was counted many times. The chain is built from TRBV5-1 and TRBJ1-6; 10 bases are shared with TRBD1. J lost 9 bases, V lost 4 bases, and 13 bases had no gene match. Germline loops: CDR1 SGHRS, CDR2 YFSETQ. There are 17 residues in the CDR3. CDR3 nucleotides: TGCGCCAGCAGCCCGATGACAGGGGGCTCAACTCGTTCACCCCTCCACTTT. This codes for CASSPMTGGSTRSPLHF.

This clonotype was seen repeatedly, ten times or more. The genes are TRBV5-1 and TRBJ2-4; 10 bases match TRBD2. The CDR3 spans 16 residues. The trim removed 4 bases at V and 7 bases at J, leaving 11 bases unmatched. Germline CDR1 reads SGHRS; CDR2 reads YFSETQ. CDR3 sequence (DNA): TGCGCCAGCAGCATTCAGGGACTAGCGTCGGTGAACATTCAGTACTTC. Translation gives CASSIQGLASVNIQYF. The whole variable domain, remainder taken from reference TRBV5-1 and TRBJ2-4, is KAGVTQTPRYLIKTRGQQVTLSCSPISGHRSVSWYQQTPGQGLQFLFEYFSETQRNKGNFPGRFSGRQFSNSRSEMNVSTLELGDSALYLCASSIQGLASVNIQYFGAGTRLSVL.

Ten or more counts support this clonotype. The chain uses TRBV29-1 and TRBJ2-5, with a tentative D call TRBD2 (6 bases). Germline V CDR1 and CDR2: SQVTM, ANQGSEA. The CDR3 is made up of 13 amino acids. V was clipped by 7 bases and J by 7 bases, with 19 bases between them. The CDR3 DNA sequence: TGCAGCGGACTGGGAGGAGAGCTTCGGACCCAGTACTTC. It is translated as CSGLGGELRTQYF.

The chain has TRBV20-1 and TRBJ2-1, with unresolved D. The CDR3 loop spans 17 amino acids. Looked up from germline, CDR1 is DFQATT and CDR2 is SNEGSKA (reference sequence). Between the trimmed V and J ends, which lost 2 bases and 5 bases, there was a span of 22 bases. The CDR3 DNA reads TGCAGTGCTAGATATCTAAGTTGGACCCCCTGGGACAATGAGCAGTTCTTC. Translation: CSARYLSWTPWDNEQFF.

This rearrangement joins TRBV29-1 to TRBJ2-3; no reliable D call. Deletions cut 5 bases from V and 1 base from J, with 7 bases between. The germline gives CDR1 SQVTM, CDR2 ANQGSEA. This CDR3 comprises 12 residues. The CDR3 nucleotides are TGCAGCGTTAGGATGGGCACAGATACGCAGTATTTT. This codes for CSVRMGTDTQYF.

This clonotype was observed many times. The V call is TRBV20-1, the J call TRBJ2-1, with D perhaps assigned TRBD1 or TRBD2 (6 bases each). Germline values: CDR1 DFQATT, CDR2 SNEGSKA (reference sequence). Trimming cost V 6 bases and J 1 base, with 25 bases left between them. The CDR3 totals 18 residues. CDR3 in amino acids: CSAQGGGGPSGSYNEQFF. In nucleotides, the CDR3 is TGCAGTGCCCAAGGAGGAGGGGGGCCTTCAGGGTCCTACAATGAGCAGTTCTTC.

The sample holds many counts of this clonotype. The chain employs TRBV19 and TRBJ1-2; a possible D gene is TRBD1 (6 bases). The CDR3 loop spans 16 amino acids. CDR1 is LNHDA, CDR2 SQIVND, per germline (reference sequence). The ends were cut back, 9 bases at V and 4 bases at J, with 24 bases in the middle. DNA of the CDR3: TGTGCCAGGCCACAGGACAGAGGCGAAGGAGGCTATGGCTACACCTTC. Amino acids: CARPQDRGEGGYGYTF.

This clonotype was recorded at least ten times. The rearrangement joins TRBV2 to TRBJ2-7; a weak D match, TRBD1 (6 bases). CDR3 size: 14 residues. The germline V gene has CDR1 SNHLY and CDR2 FYNNEI. V was shortened by 5 bases and J by 3 bases, with 14 bases between the two germline ends. CDR3 in amino acids: CASSTQGSIYEQYF. The DNA of the CDR3 is TGTGCCAGCAGTACCCAGGGGAGTATCTACGAGCAGTACTTC.

This clonotype has a handful of counts. The chain couples TRBV12-3 or TRBV12-4 to TRBJ2-3; 13 bases align to TRBD2. The CDR3 loop spans 18 amino acids. With V trimmed by 6 bases and J by 4 bases, 13 bases remained unmatched. The CDR3 loop is CASSPYGLLAGGPDTQYF. CDR3 in DNA: TGTGCCAGCAGCCCCTACGGACTACTAGCGGGGGGGCCAGATACGCAGTATTTT.

The table lists this clonotype with many counts. The chain couples TRBV20-1 to TRBJ1-2, with a tentative D call TRBD1 (5 bases). The CDR3 sequence is 13 residues long. Germline CDR1 reads DFQATT; CDR2 reads SNEGSKA (reference sequence). V was trimmed by 4 bases and J by 1 base, leaving 10 bases between them. The CDR3: CSANQDSNYGYTF. CDR3 DNA sequence: TGCAGTGCTAATCAAGACAGTAACTATGGCTACACCTTC.

In its sample, this clonotype was seen many times. Sequence at one end of the junction differs from germline and may be a read error. This chain uses TRBV20-1 with TRBJ1-2, with D uncertain. The CDR3 loop spans 11 amino acids. Germline CDR1 is DFQATT and CDR2 is SNEGSKA (reference sequence). This chain's CDR3 is CSARVGPQSFF. The CDR3, as DNA: TGCAGTGCTAGAGTTGGGCCCCAAAGCTTCTTC.

In this sample, this clonotype turned up many times. The chain recombines TRBV5-1 with TRBJ2-5; 8 nucleotides agree with TRBD2. The CDR3 runs 15 residues. Germline-derived CDR1 and CDR2 are SGHRS and YFSETQ. The trim removed 2 bases at V and 2 bases at J, leaving 5 bases unmatched. The CDR3 loop is CASSFGGGLQETQYF. CDR3 nucleotides: TGCGCCAGCAGCTTTGGCGGGGGGCTACAAGAGACCCAGTACTTC.

There are many counts of this clonotype. The chain uses TRBV20-1 and TRBJ2-7; 10 bases match TRBD1. V shed 4 bases, J shed 6 bases, and the junction held 12 bases outside the gene matches. The CDR3 is 15 residues long. Per the germline V gene, CDR1 is DFQATT and CDR2 is SNEGSKA (reference sequence). DNA for the CDR3: TGCAGTGCTATTTCCCGGGGACAGGGGATTTCCGAGCAGTACTTC. It codes for CSAISRGQGISEQYF.

There are many counts of this clonotype. This chain uses TRBV20-1 with TRBJ2-7; D possibly uses TRBD1 or TRBD2 (6 bases each). The ends were cut back, 0 bases at V and 4 bases at J, with 22 bases in the middle. Germline values: CDR1 DFQATT, CDR2 SNEGSKA (reference sequence). The CDR3 loop spans 17 amino acids. CDR3 nucleotide sequence: TGCAGTGCTAGAGAGGGGGGAACCGGGACAACCGGTTACGAGCAGTACTTC. Its translation is CSAREGGTGTTGYEQYF.